This TCR beta chain is from a study of blood T cell repertoires in COVID-19. The germline V and J ends were trimmed by 1 base and 0 bases, with 14 bases remaining between them. Germline V CDR1 and CDR2: LGHDT, YNNKEL (reference sequence). CDR3 size: 17 residues. Here immunoSEQ multiplex PCR was the method, and the copy in TCRdb shows in-frame clones only, minus some. The table lists fewer than 250,000 clones, around four fifths of them singletons. The sample comprised peripheral blood. The receptor's source is a man aged 50-59 years with acute or convalescent COVID-19. The V call is TRBV3-1 (or the pseudogene TRBV3-2), the J call TRBJ2-3, with D possibly being TRBD2 (5 bases). The chain's CDR3 is CASSQVVSGSSTDTQYF. Written as DNA, the CDR3 is TGTGCCAGCAGCCAAGTGGTAAGCGGATCTAGCACAGATACGCAGTATTTT.